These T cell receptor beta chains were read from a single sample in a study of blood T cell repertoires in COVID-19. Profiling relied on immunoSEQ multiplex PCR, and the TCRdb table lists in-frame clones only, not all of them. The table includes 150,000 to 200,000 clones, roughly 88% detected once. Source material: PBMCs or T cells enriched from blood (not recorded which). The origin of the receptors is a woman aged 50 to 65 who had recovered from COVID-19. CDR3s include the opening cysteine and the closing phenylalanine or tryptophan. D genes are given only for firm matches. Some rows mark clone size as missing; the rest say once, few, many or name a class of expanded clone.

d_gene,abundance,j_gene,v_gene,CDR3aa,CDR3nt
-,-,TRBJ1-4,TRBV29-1,CSVDRGSGEKLFF,TGCAGCGTTGATCGCGGGTCGGGTGAAAAACTGTTTTTT
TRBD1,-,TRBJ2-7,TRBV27,CASSSVGTGAYEQYF,TGTGCCAGCAGTTCGGTGGGGACAGGGGCCTACGAGCAGTACTTC
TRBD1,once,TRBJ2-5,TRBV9,CASSVLPGTGLRETQYF,TGTGCCAGCAGCGTACTTCCCGGGACAGGGCTACGGGAGACCCAGTACTTC
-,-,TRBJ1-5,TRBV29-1,CSVMWGGSNQPQHF,TGCAGCGTTATGTGGGGGGGGAGCAATCAGCCCCAGCATTTT
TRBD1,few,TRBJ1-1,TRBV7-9,CASSRLGQGPKDTEAFF,TGTGCCAGCAGCCGCCTTGGACAGGGCCCTAAGGACACTGAAGCTTTCTTT
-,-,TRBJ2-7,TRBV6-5,CASSSTGLQEQYF,TGTGCCAGCAGTTCCACAGGGCTCCAGGAGCAGTACTTC
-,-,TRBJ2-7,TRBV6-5,CASTRGQVPYEQYF,TGTGCCAGCACACGTGGACAAGTCCCCTACGAGCAGTACTTC
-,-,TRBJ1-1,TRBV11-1,CASSPRRGPSTEAFF,TGTGCCAGCAGCCCGAGAAGGGGTCCGAGCACTGAAGCTTTCTTT
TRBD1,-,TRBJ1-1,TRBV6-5,CASSKTGGNTEAFF,TGTGCCAGCAGTAAAACAGGGGGCAACACTGAAGCTTTCTTT
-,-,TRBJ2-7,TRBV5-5,CASSLAVASWFYEQYF,TGTGCCAGCAGCTTGGCCGTGGCCAGTTGGTTCTACGAGCAGTACTTC
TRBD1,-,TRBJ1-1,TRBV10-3,CAISGAGGGTEAFF,TGTGCCATCAGTGGAGCAGGGGGAGGCACTGAAGCTTTCTTT
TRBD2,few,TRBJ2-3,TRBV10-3,CAISPLPSSGGLDTQYF,TGTGCCATCAGCCCACTTCCTTCTAGCGGGGGGTTGGATACGCAGTATTTT
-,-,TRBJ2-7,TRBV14,CASSQDWDTSEQYF,TGTGCCAGCAGCCAAGATTGGGACACCAGCGAGCAGTACTTC
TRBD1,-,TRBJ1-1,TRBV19,CASSKRQGRTEAFF,TGTGCCAGTAGTAAGCGACAGGGTAGGACTGAAGCTTTCTTT
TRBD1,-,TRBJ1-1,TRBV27,CASVPTTGARTEAFF,TGTGCCAGCGTCCCGACGACAGGGGCAAGGACTGAAGCTTTCTTT
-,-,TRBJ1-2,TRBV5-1,CASSPFGGYGYTF,TGCGCCAGCAGCCCATTCGGGGGCTATGGCTACACCTTC
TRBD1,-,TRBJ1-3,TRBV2,CASWTGNSGNTIYF,TGTGCCAGCTGGACAGGGAACTCTGGAAACACCATATATTTT
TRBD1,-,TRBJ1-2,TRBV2,CANGQGGIGYTF,TGTGCCAACGGACAGGGTGGGATTGGCTACACCTTC
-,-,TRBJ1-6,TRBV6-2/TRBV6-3,CASSSVSASYNSPLHF,TGTGCCAGCAGTTCAGTGTCTGCCTCCTATAATTCACCCCTCCACTTT
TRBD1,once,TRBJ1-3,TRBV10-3,CAISLKQGAEGNTIYF,TGTGCCATCAGTTTGAAACAGGGGGCGGAAGGAAACACCATATATTTT
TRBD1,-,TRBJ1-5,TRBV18,CASSRDSNPSNQPQHF,TGTGCCAGCTCACGGGACAGTAATCCTAGCAATCAGCCCCAGCATTTT
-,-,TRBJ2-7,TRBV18,CASSQGPTYEQYF,TGTGCCAGCTCACAGGGGCCTACCTACGAGCAGTACTTC
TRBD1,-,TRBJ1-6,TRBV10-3,CAISGRDRDNSPLHF,TGTGCCATCAGTGGGAGGGACAGGGATAATTCACCCCTCCACTTT
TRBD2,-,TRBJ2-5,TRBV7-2,CASSLGPSGGQETQYF,TGTGCCAGCAGCTTAGGCCCTAGCGGGGGACAAGAGACCCAGTACTTC
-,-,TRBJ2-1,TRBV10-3,CAISEETGQVNEQFF,TGTGCCATCAGTGAGGAGACAGGTCAGGTTAATGAGCAGTTCTTC
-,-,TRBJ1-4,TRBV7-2,CASSARSNEKLFF,TGTGCCAGCAGCGCTAGAAGTAATGAAAAACTGTTTTTT
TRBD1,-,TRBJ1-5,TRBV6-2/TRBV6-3,CASSHRGPELYQPQHF,TGTGCCAGCAGCCACAGGGGCCCCGAGCTCTATCAGCCCCAGCATTTT
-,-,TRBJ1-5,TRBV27,CASSLKAGAFNQPQHF,TGTGCCAGCAGTTTAAAGGCAGGGGCCTTCAATCAGCCCCAGCATTTT
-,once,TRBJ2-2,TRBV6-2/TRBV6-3,CASSDVPGLNTGELFF,TGTGCCAGCAGCGACGTACCGGGACTTAACACCGGGGAGCTGTTTTTT
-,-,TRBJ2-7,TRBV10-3,CAISVAGSSYEQYF,TGTGCCATCAGTGTGGCGGGGAGCTCCTACGAGCAGTACTTC
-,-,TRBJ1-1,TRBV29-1,CSVEGGRSTEAFF,TGCAGCGTTGAAGGTGGCAGGTCGACTGAAGCTTTCTTT
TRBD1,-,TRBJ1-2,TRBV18,CASSPGQTNYGYTF,TGTGCCAGCTCACCGGGACAGACCAACTATGGCTACACCTTC
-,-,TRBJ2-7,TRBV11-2,CASSLVLDYEQYF,TGTGCCAGCAGCTTAGTATTAGATTACGAGCAGTACTTC
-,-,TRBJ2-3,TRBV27,CAARGGTDTQYF,TGTGCCGCCAGGGGGGGCACAGATACGCAGTATTTT
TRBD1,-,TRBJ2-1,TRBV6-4,CASSDEGAPYNEQFF,TGTGCCAGCAGTGACGAGGGGGCCCCTTACAATGAGCAGTTCTTC
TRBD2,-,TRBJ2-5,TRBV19,CASSSGRRGGLSTQYF,TGTGCCAGTAGCTCGGGGAGGCGGGGGGGCCTGTCAACCCAGTACTTC
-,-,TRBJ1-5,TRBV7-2,CASSLAAGGNQPQHF,TGTGCCAGCAGCTTAGCAGCAGGCGGCAATCAGCCCCAGCATTTT
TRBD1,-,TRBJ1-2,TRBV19,CASSLRGTGYTF,TGTGCCAGTAGCCTCAGGGGGACGGGCTACACCTTC
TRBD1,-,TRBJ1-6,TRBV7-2,CASSTDRGSSPLHF,TGTGCCAGCAGCACGGACAGGGGAAGTTCACCCCTCCACTTT
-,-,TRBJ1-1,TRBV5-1,CASSRSGGMDTEAFF,TGCGCCAGCAGCCGGTCTGGGGGGATGGACACTGAAGCTTTCTTT
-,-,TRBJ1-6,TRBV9,CASSRGGSSYNSPLHF,TGTGCCAGCAGCAGGGGGGGGAGCTCCTATAATTCACCCCTCCACTTT
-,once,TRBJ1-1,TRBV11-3,CASRSSTGFAFF,TGTGCCAGCAGGAGTTCTACAGGGTTTGCTTTCTTT
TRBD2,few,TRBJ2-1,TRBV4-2,CASSQLTSGGIYNEQFF,TGTGCCAGCAGCCAATTAACTAGCGGGGGGATATACAATGAGCAGTTCTTC
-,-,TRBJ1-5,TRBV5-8,CASSLGRVSNQPQHF,TGTGCCAGCAGCCTGGGGCGGGTTAGCAATCAGCCCCAGCATTTT
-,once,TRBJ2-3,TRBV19,CATYNRYSDTQYF,TGTGCCACTTATAACAGGTATTCAGATACGCAGTATTTT